The sequence of this TCR beta chain was determined in a study of Graves' ophthalmopathy and Graves' hyperthyroidism. This clonotype was detected many times. This CDR3 spans 12 amino acids. The ends were cut back, 3 bases at V and 10 bases at J, with 7 bases in the middle. Germline V gives CDR1 SNHLY, CDR2 FYNNEI. TCR beta CDR3 amplification used RNA transcripts. RT-PCR in the first round used HTBI primers; a second-round multiplex PCR followed. TCRdb ran MiXCR on the multiplex PCR reads and lists one entry per CDR3 protein. This table has approximately 700,000 distinct CDR3 sequences, more than 40% appearing once. Patients with other autoimmune diseases, uncontrolled infections, pregnancy or lactation were excluded.

The TCR originated in an adult man with Graves' ophthalmopathy. The sequenced sample was peripheral blood. The V and J genes are TRBV2 and TRBJ1-6; TRBD1 might be the D (5 bases). The CDR3 DNA reads TGTGCCAGCAGTGAGTGGGGGTCACCCCTCCACTTT. This translates into CASSEWGSPLHF.